The source of this TCR beta chain is a study of T cell responses to AZD1222 COVID-19 vaccine. Points from the study as a whole: Close to half of spike-specific TCRs reportedly recognize unmutated variant regions. At baseline, seropositivity was found in only a handful of AZD1222 recipients. With two AZD1222 doses given, Spike-specific TCR breadth and depth both rose.

Comment on this clone: The antigen remains undetermined.

Sequencing used immunoSEQ multiplex PCR; TCRdb keeps in-frame clones, though not all of them. The sample lists approximately 110,000 clones, 75% to 90% seen once, with approximately 4.4% in the top ten. The CDR3 contains 15 residues. Germline loops: CDR1 KGHSH, CDR2 LQKENI. V lost 1 base and J lost 0, with 10 bases in between. The source is an adult who received the AZD1222 COVID-19 vaccine. The material sequenced was peripheral blood, taken 28 days after the second AZD1222 dose. The chain joins TRBV18 to TRBJ2-7; either TRBD1 or TRBD2 may fit D (6 bases each). The CDR3 DNA sequence: TGTGCCAGCTCACCACAGGGGGGAAACTCCTACGAGCAGTACTTC. This gives the protein CASSPQGGNSYEQYF.